A single sample is the source of the 22 T cell receptor beta chains below, sequenced in a study of neurological immune-mediated disorders. The time point was: longitudinal time-point 3. TCRdb re-derived calls from the 5' RACE reads in MiXCR, one entry per CDR3 protein. In the table there are under 130,000 distinct CDR3 sequences, approximately 10% of which are singletons. The sequenced material came from PBMCs. These receptors originate from a female donor with HTLV-1-associated myelopathy (HAM/TSP).

Ten or more counts support this clonotype. CDR3 nucleotides: TGTGCCAGCAGCGATACAGGGAGAGGCTATAATTCACCCCTCCACTTT. Protein product: CASSDTGRGYNSPLHF. The chain joins TRBV7-4 to TRBJ1-6, with D possibly matching TRBD1 (6 bases). This CDR3 contains 16 residues. Germline values: CDR1 SGHVT, CDR2 SQSDAQ. Trimming took 5 bases from V and 3 from J, leaving 14 bases between them. The full variable domain, in which reference TRBV7-4 and TRBJ1-6 provide the parts outside the CDR3, is GAGVSQSPRYKVAKRGRDVALRCDSISGHVTLYWYRQTLGQGSEVLTYSQSDAQRDKSGRPSGRFSAERPERSVSTLKIQRTEQGDSAVYLCASSDTGRGYNSPLHFGNGTRLTVT.

At least ten counts were recorded for this clonotype. V gene TRBV4-1 combines with J gene TRBJ1-1; 7 nucleotides agree with TRBD1. Germline V gene sequence: CDR1 MGHRA, CDR2 YSYEKL. The CDR3 runs to 14 residues. After removal of 4 bases from V and 4 bases from J, the junction contained 6 bases not matched to a gene. CDR3 sequence reads: CASSPSTGSTEAFF. The DNA of the CDR3 is TGCGCCAGCAGCCCTTCGACAGGGAGCACTGAAGCTTTCTTT.

This clonotype was found many times. The chain recombines TRBV12-3 or TRBV12-4 with TRBJ2-2; D is possibly TRBD1 (6 bases). Trimming took 8 bases from V and 6 from J, leaving 19 bases between them. The CDR3 spans 15 residues. The CDR3 sequence: CASDPPRGTPGELFF. DNA for the CDR3: TGTGCCAGCGATCCTCCCAGGGGCACCCCCGGGGAGCTGTTTTTT.

This clonotype appeared many times. The chain is built from TRBV5-1 and TRBJ2-7; 9 bases are a match to TRBD1. The CDR3 is 14 amino acids. In germline, CDR1 is SGHRS, CDR2 YFSETQ. V shed 3 bases, J shed 6 bases, and the junction held 7 bases outside the gene matches. The CDR3 DNA reads as TGCGCCAGCAGCTCCGGGACAGGGCTTGCCGAGCAGTACTTC. This sequence encodes CASSSGTGLAEQYF.

The chain uses TRBV5-1 and TRBJ2-1, with 7 bases identical to TRBD1. Germline V CDR1 and CDR2: SGHRS, YFSETQ. Unmatched junction bases numbered 14, after V lost 5 bases and J lost 12 bases. The CDR3 covers 14 residues. DNA of the CDR3: TGCGCCAGCAGTTTCGTTGGGACAGAAGACTCGCAGTTCTTC. Its translation: CASSFVGTEDSQFF. The full variable domain, in which reference TRBV5-1 and TRBJ2-1 provide the parts outside the CDR3, is KAGVTQTPRYLIKTRGQQVTLSCSPISGHRSVSWYQQTPGQGLQFLFEYFSETQRNKGNFPGRFSGRQFSNSRSEMNVSTLELGDSALYLCASSFVGTEDSQFFGPGTRLTVL.

As for this clonotype: This may be a read error: a much more frequent sequence differs by one nucleotide. The rearrangement links TRBV5-1 to TRBJ2-2, with a possible D match to TRBD2 (6 bases). Germline V gives CDR1 SGHRS, CDR2 YFSETQ. The CDR3 sequence is 15 residues long. CDR3 region: CASSLGHSWTGEVFF. The CDR3 coding sequence is TGCGCCAGCAGCTTGGGACACAGTTGGACCGGGGAGGTGTTTTTT. The whole variable domain, remainder taken from reference TRBV5-1 and TRBJ2-2, is KAGVTQTPRYLIKTRGQQVTLSCSPISGHRSVSWYQQTPGQGLQFLFEYFSETQRNKGNFPGRFSGRQFSNSRSEMNVSTLELGDSALYLCASSLGHSWTGEVFFGEGSRLTVL.

This clonotype was picked up many times. The chain employs TRBV6-6 and TRBJ1-2; D is uncertain. The CDR3 runs 12 residues. Per germline, CDR1 MNHNY and CDR2 SVGAGI (reference sequence). V was clipped by 8 bases and J by 2 bases, with 9 bases between them. CDR3: CASPRENYGYTF. In DNA, the CDR3 is TGTGCCAGCCCCCGAGAGAACTATGGCTACACCTTC.

This clonotype has ten or more counts. The chain carries TRBV28 and TRBJ2-6; D gene uncertain. The V end was cut by 4 bases, the J end by 0 bases, with 10 bases between. Germline values: CDR1 MDHEN, CDR2 SYDVKM. This CDR3 region has 16 residues. CDR3 region: CASSSRWASGANVLTF. The CDR3 bases are TGTGCCAGCAGTTCCCGGTGGGCCTCTGGGGCCAACGTCCTGACTTTC.

In the case of this clonotype: A much larger clone sits a single nucleotide away, making a read error possible. This chain connects TRBV18 to TRBJ2-3; D remains ambiguous. The germline gives CDR1 KGHSH, CDR2 LQKENI. CDR3 length: 14 residues. The CDR3 DNA follows: TGTGCCTGCTCACCACTCCAGTACACAGATACGCAGTATTTT. It specifies CACSPLQYTDTQYF.

This rearrangement joins TRBV5-1 to TRBJ2-5; D gene unclear. Trimming pared 4 bases from V and 5 bases from J, leaving 12 bases between. Germline CDR1 and CDR2: SGHRS and YFSETQ. The CDR3 totals 13 residues. CDR3 residues: CASSQGFWETQYF. CDR3 DNA sequence: TGCGCCAGCAGCCAAGGTTTCTGGGAGACCCAGTACTTC.

This clonotype was detected ten times or more. The chain combines TRBV5-1 with TRBJ2-7, with TRBD1 matching over 7 bases. Trimming removed 1 base from V and 6 bases from J; junction bases left unmatched: 7. The V gene's germline CDR1 is SGHRS and CDR2 YFSETQ. The CDR3 spans 14 residues. The CDR3 loop reads CASSLQDRLSEQYF. The DNA for the CDR3 is TGCGCCAGCAGCTTGCAGGACAGGCTTTCCGAGCAGTACTTC.

This clonotype was counted only a few times. CDR3 residues: CASSGSSSSYEQYF. As DNA, the CDR3 is TGTGCCAGCAGTGGGTCATCCAGCTCCTACGAGCAGTACTTC. The chain carries TRBV25-1 and TRBJ2-7; no reliable D call. This CDR3 is built from 14 residues. From germline, CDR1 is MGHDK and CDR2 SYGVNS. Trimming cost V 4 bases and J 0 bases, with 10 bases left between them.

This clonotype was observed many times. The J gene is TRBJ2-3, the V gene TRBV7-9; tentatively, D is TRBD2 (5 bases). V was pared by 2 bases and J by 2 bases, with 11 bases between. Germline V gene sequence: CDR1 SEHNR, CDR2 FQNEAQ (reference sequence). The CDR3 is 15 amino acids. Here the CDR3 reads CASSLPLRDTDTQYF. The CDR3 DNA is TGTGCCAGCAGCTTACCTCTACGGGACACAGATACGCAGTATTTT. The variable domain in full, with the rest retrieved from reference TRBV7-9 and TRBJ2-3, is DTGVSQNPRHKITKRGQNVTFRCDPISEHNRLYWYRQTLGQGPEFLTYFQNEAQLEKSRLLSDRFSAERPKGSFSTLEIQRTEQGDSAMYLCASSLPLRDTDTQYFGPGTRLTVL.

This clonotype has a count of ten or more. J is TRBJ1-5 and V is TRBV11-2; 7 bases agree with TRBD1. The J segment lost 7 bases and the V segment lost 1 base, leaving 7 bases of the junction unmatched. The CDR3 totals 15 residues. Germline CDR1 SGHAT, CDR2 FQNNGV. The CDR3 DNA reads TGTGCCAGCAGCTTAGGCGGGACAGTAGGCCAGCCCCAGCATTTT. This encodes CASSLGGTVGQPQHF.

The chain recombines TRBV10-3 with TRBJ2-7; perhaps TRBD1 as D (6 bases). The V gene's germline CDR1 is ENHRY and CDR2 SYGVKD. V gave up 5 bases and J gave up 2 bases, with 10 bases separating them. The CDR3 covers 13 residues. CDR3 sequence: CAISRGSTYEQYF. The CDR3 DNA sequence: TGTGCCATCAGTAGGGGGTCAACCTACGAGCAGTACTTC.

Ten or more counts support this clonotype. The chain employs TRBV29-1 and TRBJ2-1, with D tentatively TRBD2 (5 bases). Germline-derived CDR1 and CDR2 are SQVTM and ANQGSEA. Trimming took off 2 bases at V and 0 bases at J, with 11 bases between the two ends. This CDR3 spans 15 amino acids. CDR3 DNA: TGCAGCGTTGAATCTAGCCGAAGCTCCTACAATGAGCAGTTCTTC. This encodes CSVESSRSSYNEQFF.

This clonotype was recorded at least ten times. The chain uses TRBV28 and TRBJ2-5; D not resolved. The CDR3 is 10 residues long. V was cut by 5 bases and J by 2 bases, with 0 bases left in between. CDR1 and CDR2 from the germline V gene are MDHEN and SYDVKM. CDR3 sequence reads: CASSQETQYF. CDR3 bases: TGTGCCAGCAGTCAAGAGACCCAGTACTTC.

This clonotype was observed at least ten times. CDR3 sequence: CSVGGGLTPDHPDTQYF. The CDR3 DNA reads as TGCAGCGTTGGCGGGGGGCTCACCCCCGATCACCCGGATACGCAGTATTTT. The J gene is TRBJ2-3, the V gene TRBV29-1; 8 nucleotides line up with TRBD2. The junction had 18 bases not matched to a gene; V was cut back by 4 bases and J by 6 bases. The CDR3 is 17 amino acids. Germline CDR1 SQVTM, CDR2 ANQGSEA.

This clonotype has a count of ten or more. J is TRBJ2-7 and V is TRBV10-2; 7 positions agree with TRBD1. Looked up from germline, CDR1 is WSHSY and CDR2 is SAAADI. J lost 4 bases, V lost 10 bases, and 7 bases had no gene match. CDR3 length: 12 amino acids. CDR3 residues: CATGTAVYEQYF. DNA for the CDR3: TGCGCCACCGGGACAGCCGTATACGAGCAGTACTTC.

At least ten counts were recorded for this clonotype. CDR3: CSARDPTGGRSTDTQYF. CDR3 DNA: TGCAGTGCTAGAGACCCTACCGGCGGGCGTAGCACAGATACGCAGTATTTT. This chain uses TRBV20-1 with TRBJ2-3; tentative D call: TRBD2 (5 bases). The CDR3 is made up of 17 amino acids. The V end was cut by 0 bases, the J end by 0 bases, with 16 bases between. Germline assignment: CDR1 DFQATT and CDR2 SNEGSKA (reference sequence).

As concerns this clonotype: The germline gene is not matched at one end of the junction; a read error may be the cause. The chain uses TRBV7-7 and TRBJ1-1; D is unclear. Germline lookup yields CDR1 SSHAT and CDR2 FNYEAQ (reference sequence). This CDR3 comprises 14 residues. The CDR3 loop reads CSSSCGKKFTEAFF. In DNA form, the CDR3 reads TGTTCCAGCAGCTGTGGCAAAAAATTCACTGAAGCTTTCTTT.

This clonotype showed up many times. A junction end diverges from the germline sequence, so it may reflect a read error. J is TRBJ2-3 and V is TRBV15; D possibly matches TRBD1 or TRBD2 (6 bases each). Germline CDR1 is LNHNV and CDR2 is YYDKDF (reference sequence). This CDR3 has 14 residues. This CDR3 is CATSREGGTYTQYF. The CDR3 DNA sequence: TGTGCTACCAGCAGAGAGGGGGGCACATATACGCAGTATTTT. Full variable domain (rest looked up from reference TRBV15 and TRBJ2-3): DAMVIQNPRYQVTQFGKPVTLSCSQTLNHNVMYWYQQKSSQAPKLLFHYYDKDFNNEADTPDNFQSRRPNTSFCFLDIRSPGLGDTAMYLCATSREGGTYTQYFGPGTRLTVL.